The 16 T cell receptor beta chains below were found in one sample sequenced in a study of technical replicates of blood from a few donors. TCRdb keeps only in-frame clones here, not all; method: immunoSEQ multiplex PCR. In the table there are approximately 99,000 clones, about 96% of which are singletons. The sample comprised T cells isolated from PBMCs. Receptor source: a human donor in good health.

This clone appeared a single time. In DNA, the CDR3 is TGTGCCAGCAGCTTGCGCTCCTACGAGCAGTACTTC. It is translated as CASSLRSYEQYF. The chain couples TRBV5-4 to TRBJ2-7; D is uncertain. The CDR3 runs 12 residues. Trimming removed 1 base at V and 0 bases at J, with 2 bases between. Germline V lookup: CDR1 SGHNT, CDR2 YYREEE (reference sequence).

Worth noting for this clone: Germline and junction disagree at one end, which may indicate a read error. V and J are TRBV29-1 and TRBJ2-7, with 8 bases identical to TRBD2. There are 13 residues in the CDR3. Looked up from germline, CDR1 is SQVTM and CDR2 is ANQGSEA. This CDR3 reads CSVEGTRYYEQYF. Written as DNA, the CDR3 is TGCAGCGTCGAAGGGACTAGGTACTACGAGCAGTACTTC.

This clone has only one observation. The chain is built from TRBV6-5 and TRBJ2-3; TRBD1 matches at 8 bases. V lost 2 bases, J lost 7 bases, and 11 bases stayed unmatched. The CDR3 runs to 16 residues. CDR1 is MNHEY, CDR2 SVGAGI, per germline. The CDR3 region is CASSYLDRGGPHTQYF. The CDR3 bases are TGTGCCAGCAGTTACCTCGACAGGGGCGGCCCGCATACGCAGTATTTT.

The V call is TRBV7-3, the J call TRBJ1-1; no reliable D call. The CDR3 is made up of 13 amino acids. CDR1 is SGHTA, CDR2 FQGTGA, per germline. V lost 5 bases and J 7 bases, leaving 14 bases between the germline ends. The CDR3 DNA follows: TGTGCCAGCAGCCCCCCTTCGCGGGGTGAAGCTTTCTTT. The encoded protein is CASSPPSRGEAFF.

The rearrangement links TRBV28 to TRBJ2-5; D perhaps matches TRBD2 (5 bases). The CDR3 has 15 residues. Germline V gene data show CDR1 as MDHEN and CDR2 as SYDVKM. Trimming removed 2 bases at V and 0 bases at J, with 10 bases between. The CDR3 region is CASSLAGRYQETQYF. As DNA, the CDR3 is TGTGCCAGCAGTTTAGCGGGTCGGTACCAAGAGACCCAGTACTTC.

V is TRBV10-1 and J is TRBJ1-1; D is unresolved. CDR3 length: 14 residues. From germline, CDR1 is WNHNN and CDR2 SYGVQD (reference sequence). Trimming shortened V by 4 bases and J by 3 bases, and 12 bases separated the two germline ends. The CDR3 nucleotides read TGCGCCAGCAGTGCACACTCGCAGGACACTGAAGCTTTCTTT. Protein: CASSAHSQDTEAFF.

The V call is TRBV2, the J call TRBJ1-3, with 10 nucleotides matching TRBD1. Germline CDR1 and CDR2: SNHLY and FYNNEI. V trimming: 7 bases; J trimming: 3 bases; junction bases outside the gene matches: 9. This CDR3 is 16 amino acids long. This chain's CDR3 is CASNPDRGLYGNTIYF. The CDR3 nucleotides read TGTGCCAGCAACCCTGACAGGGGGCTTTATGGAAACACCATATATTTT.

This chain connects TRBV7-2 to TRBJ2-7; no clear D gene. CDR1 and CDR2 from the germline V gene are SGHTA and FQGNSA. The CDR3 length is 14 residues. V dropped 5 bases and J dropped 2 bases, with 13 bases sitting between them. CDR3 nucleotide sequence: TGTGCCAGCAGCCCCTACAGAGACACCTACGAGCAGTACTTC. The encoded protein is CASSPYRDTYEQYF.

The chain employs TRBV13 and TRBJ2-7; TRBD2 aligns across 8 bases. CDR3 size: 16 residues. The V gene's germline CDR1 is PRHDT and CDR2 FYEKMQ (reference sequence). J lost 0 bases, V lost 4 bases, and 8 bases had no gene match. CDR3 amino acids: CASSYTSGPSSYEQYF. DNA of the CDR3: TGTGCCAGCAGCTATACTAGCGGTCCTAGCTCCTACGAGCAGTACTTC.

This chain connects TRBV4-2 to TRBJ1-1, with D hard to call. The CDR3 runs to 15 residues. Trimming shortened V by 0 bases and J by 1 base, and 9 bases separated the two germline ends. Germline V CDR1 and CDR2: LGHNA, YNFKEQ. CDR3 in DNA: TGTGCCAGCAGCCAAGATCTTTCCGGGAACACTGAAGCTTTCTTT. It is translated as CASSQDLSGNTEAFF.

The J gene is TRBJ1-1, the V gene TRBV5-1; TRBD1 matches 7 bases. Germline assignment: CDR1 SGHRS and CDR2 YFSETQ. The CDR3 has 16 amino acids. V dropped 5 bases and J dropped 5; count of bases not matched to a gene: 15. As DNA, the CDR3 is TGCGCCAGCAGGCTTGGGGATTTACAGGGGAATACTGAAGCTTTCTTT. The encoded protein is CASRLGDLQGNTEAFF.

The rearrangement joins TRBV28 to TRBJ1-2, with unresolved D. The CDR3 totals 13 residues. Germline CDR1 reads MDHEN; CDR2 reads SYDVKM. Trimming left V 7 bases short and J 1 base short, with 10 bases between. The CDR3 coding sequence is TGTGCCAGCAAACTTTCAAATAACTATGGCTACACCTTC. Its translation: CASKLSNNYGYTF.

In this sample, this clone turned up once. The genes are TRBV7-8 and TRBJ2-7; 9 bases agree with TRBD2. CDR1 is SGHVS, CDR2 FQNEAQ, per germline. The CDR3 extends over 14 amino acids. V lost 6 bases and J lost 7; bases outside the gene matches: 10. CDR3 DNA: TGTGCCAGCAGTCGGCGGGAGGGCCGGAAAGAGCAGTACTTC. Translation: CASSRREGRKEQYF.

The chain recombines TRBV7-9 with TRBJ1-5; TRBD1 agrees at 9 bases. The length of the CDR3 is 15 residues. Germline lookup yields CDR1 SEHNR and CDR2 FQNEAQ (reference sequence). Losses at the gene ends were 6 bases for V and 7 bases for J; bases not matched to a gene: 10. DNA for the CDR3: TGTGCCAGCAGTTCCGGGACAGGGACTTTCCAGCCCCAGCATTTT. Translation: CASSSGTGTFQPQHF. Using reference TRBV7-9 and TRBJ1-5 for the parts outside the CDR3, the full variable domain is DTGVSQNPRHKITKRGQNVTFRCDPISEHNRLYWYRQTLGQGPEFLTYFQNEAQLEKSRLLSDRFSAERPKGSFSTLEIQRTEQGDSAMYLCASSSGTGTFQPQHFGDGTRLSIL.

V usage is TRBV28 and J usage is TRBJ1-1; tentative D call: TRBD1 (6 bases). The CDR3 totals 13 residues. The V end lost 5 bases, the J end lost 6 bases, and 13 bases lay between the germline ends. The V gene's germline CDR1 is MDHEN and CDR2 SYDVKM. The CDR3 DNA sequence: TGTGCCAGCAGTAGGGGGTCCCCGCCTGAAGCTTTCTTT. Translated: CASSRGSPPEAFF.

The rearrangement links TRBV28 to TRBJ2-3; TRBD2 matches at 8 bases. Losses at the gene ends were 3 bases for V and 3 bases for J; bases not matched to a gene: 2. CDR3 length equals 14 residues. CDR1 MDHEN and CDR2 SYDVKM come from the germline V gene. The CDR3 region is CASSLGLGTDTQYF. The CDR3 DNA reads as TGTGCCAGCAGTTTGGGACTAGGGACAGATACGCAGTATTTT.